The rows below give T cell receptor beta chains drawn from one sample of a study of spatial heterogeneity in lung cancer. A single record per CDR3 protein comes from TCRdb applying MiXCR to the 5' RACE reads. The sample holds tens of thousands of distinct CDR3 sequences; approximately 12% are singletons and the top ten take under 50%. The sample consisted of PBMCs, taken at surgery. The receptors here all came from a male donor with early-stage non-small cell lung cancer. Each CDR3 is given with its conserved first and last residue. A D gene is named only where the DNA matches it firmly. A row's size may be missing; if present it is once, few, many or a size class.

D	V	size	J	DNA	CDR3
TRBD2	TRBV29-1	few	TRBJ2-1	TGCAGCGTTGCGGGACTAGCGGGAGAAAATGAGCAGTTCTTC	CSVAGLAGENEQFF
.	TRBV20-1	.	TRBJ2-3	TGCAGTACGCGAGGGGACACAGAACCAGATACGCAGTATTTT	CSTRGDTEPDTQYF
TRBD2	TRBV7-9	.	TRBJ2-5	TGTGCCAGCAGCCGTGTAGCGGGGTCAGAGACCCAGTACTTC	CASSRVAGSETQYF
.	TRBV6-2/TRBV6-3	.	TRBJ1-5	TGTGCCAGCACCGACAGATTCCGTCAGCCCCAGCATTTT	CASTDRFRQPQHF
TRBD2	TRBV3-1	few	TRBJ2-7	TGTGCCAGCAGCCAGGGTAGCGGGGGGCCGATCTCCTACGAGCAGTACTTC	CASSQGSGGPISYEQYF
.	TRBV7-9	.	TRBJ1-1	TGTGCCAGCAGCTTAACAAGCACAGAAAGTACTGAAGCTTTCTTT	CASSLTSTESTEAFF
.	TRBV5-5	few	TRBJ2-3	TGTGCCAGCAGCGACAACACAGATACGCAGTATTTT	CASSDNTDTQYF
TRBD1	TRBV28	.	TRBJ2-5	TGTGCCAGCAGTTTAGGCAGGACAGGGACGACGGAGACCCAGTACTTC	CASSLGRTGTTETQYF
TRBD1	TRBV9	few	TRBJ2-1	TGTGCCAGCAGCGCCGGACAGGGATACAATGAGCAGTTCTTC	CASSAGQGYNEQFF
.	TRBV4-3	many	TRBJ1-1	TGCGCCAGCAGCCAAGATGGGGTCTCCACTGAAGCTTTCTTT	CASSQDGVSTEAFF
.	TRBV19	few	TRBJ2-6	TGTGCCAGTAGCTATGGGAGTGGCGGTTCTGGGGCCAACGTCCTGACTTTC	CASSYGSGGSGANVLTF